Listed below are T cell receptor beta chains from one sample, sequenced in a study of regulatory T cells in long-lasting Graves disease. MiXCR, run by TCRdb on the multiplex PCR reads, gives a single entry per CDR3 protein. Of 360,000 or so distinct CDR3 sequences in the sample, around 16% were seen once. These sequences were also reported in another study, on T cells in Graves' hyperthyroidism and ophthalmopathy.

This specimen was peripheral blood mononuclear cells (PBMCs), taken at new diagnosis, from a patient treated with antithyroid drugs. These receptors were obtained from a woman under 30 with Graves disease. CDR3s leave out the opening cysteine and the closing phenylalanine or tryptophan.

j_gene,v_gene,CDR3aa
TRBJ2-3,TRBV9,ASSGDGDTQY
TRBJ1-1,TRBV20-1,SVLGPDTEAF
TRBJ2-5,TRBV19,ASSMGQGAETQY
TRBJ2-2,TRBV10-1,ASSATSGGANTGELF
TRBJ2-1,TRBV5-1,ASSLVGSGGNNEQF
TRBJ2-3,TRBV9,ASSASGGGSTDTQY
TRBJ2-3,TRBV29-1,SVEWGTDTQY
TRBJ2-3,TRBV10-2,ASSESKGLAGGTDTQY
TRBJ2-1,TRBV2,ASSVQVPQF
TRBJ2-2,TRBV10-2,ASSEGTEARELF
TRBJ2-5,TRBV3-1,ASSPRGGADQETQY
TRBJ2-1,TRBV9,ASSGRGGYNEQF
TRBJ2-5,TRBV6-1,ASSDDRGRRETQY
TRBJ2-5,TRBV6-2/TRBV6-3,ASSYGSGEETQY
TRBJ2-1,TRBV19,ASSMGTARYNEQF
TRBJ2-1,TRBV5-1,ASSLGGVAGGPQANEQF
TRBJ2-7,TRBV18,ASSPLGTGTYEQY
TRBJ1-1,TRBV18,ASSPLPTGVNTEAF
TRBJ2-5,TRBV19,ASSMGLRETQY
TRBJ2-1,TRBV30,AWTPGLYNEQF
TRBJ1-4,TRBV28,ASNQVKNEKLF
TRBJ2-5,TRBV10-3,ASTTGDQETQY